The TCR beta chain described here comes from a study of blood T cell repertoires in COVID-19 (dated by TCRdb to about 2020). Context from the whole study: Collaborator samples came from the United States, Italy and Spain and covered acute and convalescent phases of COVID-19. Samples were obtained from the ongoing ImmuneRACE study (first 160 participants) and from 1,000 to 1,500 subjects provided by 6 global collaborators. Where available, HLA class I and class II types were obtained from metadata supplied by the sample provider rather than from assay-based typing. The repertoires were made available in a free public database intended to serve as a resource for research on the immune response to SARS-CoV-2. Subjects who had been exposed to COVID-19, were actively infected with it, or had recovered from it provided the deeply sampled blood TCRbeta repertoires that made up the dataset. The prospective study material was composed of cDNA or gDNA derived from T cells, B-cell-depleted T cells, or PBMCs. Nearly every sample came with metadata listing a de-identified subject ID, COVID-19 status, age in years and sex. Overall study results and their limits: How much clinical and demographic metadata was included differed by source and by participant, and the metadata was provided uncurated.

TCRbeta CDR3 regions were amplified from genomic DNA using the immunoSEQ Assay, a bias-controlled multiplex PCR. Per the original workflow: The number of nucleated cells in each sample was estimated by amplification of reference gene primers within the assay. To quantify the absolute abundance of each unique TCRbeta CDR3 rearrangement, sequence reads were collapsed and filtered. For each sample, productive Simpson clonality was calculated as the square root of Simpson's diversity index across productive rearrangements. The source is immuneACCESS, and TCRdb retained only in-frame sequences with V and J called. Part of the clones is not carried over; for the studies checked, unresolved V genes explain less than half of this, and the remainder is unexplained. V and J calls and clone size are given by that table; D and trimming were obtained from the DNA. The sample has roughly 390,000 clones on record, more than 75% of them singletons. Clones ranked in the top ten supply 10% of the sample.

With respect to this clone: Its antigen is unknown. The record has no base qualities; no much larger clone is one base away.

In Seattle, one collaborating source enrolled patients while the infection was active and tracked those patients longitudinally over the course of disease. The collaborating institutions used their own protocols to collect whole blood in K2EDTA tubes. For TCRbeta analysis, collaborator samples were shipped as frozen whole blood, as isolated PBMCs, or as DNA extracted from either sample type. CDR3 length: 13 amino acids, cysteine to phenylalanine. The DNA shown is the 39-base CDR3, in frame from base 1. CDR1 and CDR2 are read off the germline V gene as SGHRS and YFSETQ. V is pared back by 7 bases and J by 2 bases, with 13 bases lying between the germline termini.

The chain links TRBV5-1 with TRBJ2-7; the best D guess is TRBD2, with 5 bases matching. The sequence came from a woman aged 25 to 39 with COVID-19, enrolled during active disease. Material: peripheral blood. The bases are TGCGCCAGCGCCGGAGCGGAGACCTACGAGCAGTACTTC. This is translated as CASAGAETYEQYF.